The clone carrying this T cell receptor (beta chain) was observed at least ten times. RNA transcripts served as the template for amplifying TCR beta CDR3 regions. When the TCR CDR3 underwent first-round RT-PCR, the HTBI primer set was used. TCRdb reanalysed the multiplex PCR reads using MiXCR and keeps one entry per CDR3 protein. The sample holds hundreds of thousands of distinct CDR3 sequences, around 15% seen once. The definition of stable Graves' hyperthyroidism was no ophthalmopathy progression within 18 months. The PBMCs studied were ones that came from about 10 ml fresh peripheral blood. This entry comes from a study of T cells in Graves' hyperthyroidism and ophthalmopathy. Germline assignment: CDR1 SGHNT and CDR2 YENEEA. V was clipped by 6 bases and J by 2 bases, with 12 bases between them. CDR3 length equals 14 residues.

The sequenced sample was blood. The TCR originated in a woman under 30 with Graves' hyperthyroidism. The V and J genes are TRBV11-3 and TRBJ2-3, with TRBD2 as a possible D gene (6 bases). Here the CDR3 DNA reads TGTGCCAGCAGTCGTAGCGGTTACACAGATACGCAGTATTTT. Translating it yields CASSRSGYTDTQYF. Full variable domain (rest looked up from reference TRBV11-3 and TRBJ2-3): EAGVVQSPRYKIIEKKQPVAFWCNPISGHNTLYWYLQNLGQGPELLIRYENEEAVDDSQLPKDRFSAERLKGVDSTLKIQPAELGDSAVYLCASSRSGYTDTQYFGPGTRLTVL.